These T cell receptor beta chains were read from a single sample in a study of blood T cells in healthy people across ages. TCRdb itself ran the 5' RACE reads through MiXCR, one entry per CDR3 protein. The sample lists approximately 1,700,000 distinct CDR3 sequences; more than 35% were seen once. Sequencing was performed on blood. The receptors were gathered from a human donor in good health. The CDR3 runs from the conserved cysteine through the conserved F or W. The D gene is left open where the match is weak. Only part of the rows carry a size: once, few, many, or a class if the clone is expanded.

CDR3: CSARDLGQGYEKLFF
DNA: TGCAGTGCTAGAGATTTGGGACAGGGCTACGAAAAACTGTTTTTT
size: few
J: TRBJ1-4
D: TRBD1
V: TRBV20-1

CDR3: CASSQDSTTKNTEAFF
DNA: TGTGCCAGCAGCCAAGACTCCACAACCAAAAACACTGAAGCTTTCTTT
size: -
J: TRBJ1-1
D: -
V: TRBV3-1

CDR3: CSSAGWENTGAFF
DNA: TGCAGCTCTGCGGGTTGGGAGAACACTGGAGCTTTCTTT
size: -
J: TRBJ1-1
D: -
V: TRBV29-1

CDR3: CSASLDAQAAQYF
DNA: TGCAGTGCTAGCCTGGACGCCCAAGCGGCGCAGTATTTT
size: once
J: TRBJ2-3
D: -
V: TRBV20-1

CDR3: CASSPFRGRGIETQYF
DNA: TGTGCCAGCAGCCCGTTTAGGGGACGCGGAATAGAGACCCAGTACTTC
size: -
J: TRBJ2-5
D: -
V: TRBV3-1

CDR3: CASRWGREYGYTF
DNA: TGTGCCAGCAGATGGGGGCGCGAGTATGGCTACACCTTC
size: -
J: TRBJ1-2
D: -
V: TRBV6-5

CDR3: CASSYGQYNEQFF
DNA: TGTGCCAGCAGTTACGGACAGTACAATGAGCAGTTCTTC
size: many
J: TRBJ2-1
D: -
V: TRBV6-5

CDR3: CSVALRAYRERREQYF
DNA: TGCAGCGTTGCTTTGAGGGCCTACAGGGAACGCCGCGAGCAGTACTTC
size: -
J: TRBJ2-7
D: -
V: TRBV29-1

CDR3: CAWSVNTRTAQETQYF
DNA: TGTGCCTGGAGTGTAAATACCAGGACAGCACAAGAGACCCAGTACTTC
size: -
J: TRBJ2-5
D: -
V: TRBV30

CDR3: CASSPSTRVYSYEQYF
DNA: TGTGCCAGCTCACCATCGACGAGGGTCTACTCCTACGAGCAGTACTTC
size: few
J: TRBJ2-7
D: -
V: TRBV18

CDR3: CASSLAPPSANEKLFF
DNA: TGTGCCAGCAGCTTAGCCCCCCCCAGCGCTAATGAAAAACTGTTTTTT
size: -
J: TRBJ1-4
D: -
V: TRBV7-2

CDR3: CASSSRDLSYSYNEQFF
DNA: TGCGCCAGCAGCTCCCGGGATCTTAGTTACTCCTACAATGAGCAGTTCTTC
size: -
J: TRBJ2-1
D: -
V: TRBV4-3

CDR3: CSVGTQLSYEQYF
DNA: TGCAGCGTTGGGACACAGTTATCCTACGAGCAGTACTTC
size: -
J: TRBJ2-7
D: -
V: TRBV29-1

CDR3: CASSLYNPRNTEAFF
DNA: TGTGCCAGCAGCTTATATAATCCTCGGAACACTGAAGCTTTCTTT
size: -
J: TRBJ1-1
D: -
V: TRBV7-2

CDR3: CSVVFSGNEQFF
DNA: TGCAGCGTTGTTTTTTCTGGAAATGAGCAGTTCTTC
size: -
J: TRBJ2-1
D: -
V: TRBV29-1

CDR3: CASTSGLAGEHEQFF
DNA: TGCGCCAGCACCTCAGGACTAGCGGGGGAGCATGAGCAGTTCTTC
size: few
J: TRBJ2-1
D: TRBD2
V: TRBV5-1

CDR3: CVSSPGLPGEQFF
DNA: TGTGTCAGCAGTCCGGGACTTCCCGGTGAGCAGTTCTTC
size: -
J: TRBJ2-1
D: -
V: TRBV27

CDR3: CASSLGSHHTF
DNA: TGTGCCAGCAGCCTAGGGTCCCATCACACCTTC
size: once
J: TRBJ1-2
D: -
V: TRBV7-9

CDR3: CASSLPGSGYEQYF
DNA: TGTGCCAGCAGCCTGCCGGGTAGTGGATACGAGCAGTACTTC
size: -
J: TRBJ2-7
D: -
V: TRBV3-1

CDR3: CASSHSGIWNQPQHF
DNA: TGTGCCAGCAGTCACAGCGGTATTTGGAATCAGCCCCAGCATTTT
size: many
J: TRBJ1-5
D: -
V: TRBV12-3/TRBV12-4

CDR3: CSARDVKDYGYTF
DNA: TGCAGTGCTAGAGACGTTAAGGATTATGGCTACACCTTC
size: -
J: TRBJ1-2
D: -
V: TRBV20-1

CDR3: CASSPRTGISSYNEQFF
DNA: TGTGCCAGCAGCCCCCGGACAGGAATAAGCTCCTACAATGAGCAGTTCTTC
size: once
J: TRBJ2-1
D: TRBD1
V: TRBV11-1

CDR3: CASKDRGSPYNEQFF
DNA: TGTGCCAGCAAAGACAGGGGGAGCCCCTACAATGAGCAGTTCTTC
size: once
J: TRBJ2-1
D: TRBD1
V: TRBV19

CDR3: CASTSTSGGEDTQYF
DNA: TGTGCCAGCACCTCGACTAGCGGGGGGGAGGATACGCAGTATTTT
size: few
J: TRBJ2-3
D: TRBD2
V: TRBV7-2

CDR3: CSASAGPPEAFF
DNA: TGCAGTGCTAGTGCGGGGCCCCCTGAAGCTTTCTTT
size: -
J: TRBJ1-1
D: -
V: TRBV20-1

CDR3: CASSFWGARGYTF
DNA: TGTGCCAGCAGTTTCTGGGGGGCGCGGGGCTACACCTTC
size: -
J: TRBJ1-2
D: -
V: TRBV12-3/TRBV12-4

CDR3: CASSKEAHGTGPLGEQFF
DNA: TGTGCCAGCAGCAAAGAGGCACATGGGACAGGGCCACTTGGAGAGCAGTTCTTC
size: few
J: TRBJ2-1
D: -
V: TRBV21-1

CDR3: CSVEDSRRVSYLSSTDTQYF
DNA: TGCAGCGTTGAAGATAGCCGCAGGGTCAGCTACCTTAGCAGCACAGATACGCAGTATTTT
size: -
J: TRBJ2-3
D: -
V: TRBV29-1

CDR3: CVSSTRPGETQYF
DNA: TGTGTCAGCAGCACCAGGCCGGGAGAGACCCAGTACTTC
size: once
J: TRBJ2-5
D: -
V: TRBV7-2

CDR3: CASSQDHGQYYGYTF
DNA: TGTGCCAGCAGCCAAGATCATGGACAGTACTATGGCTACACCTTC
size: few
J: TRBJ1-2
D: -
V: TRBV3-1